Listed below are T cell receptor beta chains from one sample, sequenced in a study of cytomegalovirus exposure and HLA in healthy donors. TCRdb keeps only in-frame clones here, not all; method: immunoSEQ multiplex PCR. In the table there are over 200,000 clones, around 88% of which are singletons. Input material: PBMCs. The receptors shown here come from a woman aged 18-29 years in good health and CMV-seronegative. The CDR3 runs from the conserved cysteine through the conserved F or W. The D gene is left open where the match is weak. Some rows mark clone size as missing; the rest say once, few, many or name a class of expanded clone.

D gene	clone size	V gene	J gene	CDR3 protein	CDR3 DNA
.	.	TRBV9	TRBJ2-3	CASSVEGVKSDTQYF	TGTGCCAGCAGCGTAGAGGGAGTGAAGTCAGATACGCAGTATTTT
.	.	TRBV7-2	TRBJ1-1	CASSKDNENTEAFF	TGTGCCAGCAGCAAAGACAATGAGAATACTGAAGCTTTCTTT
TRBD2	.	TRBV10-2	TRBJ2-7	CASSNLLAGGLTYEQYF	TGCGCCAGCTCAAACTTACTAGCGGGAGGTCTAACCTACGAGCAGTACTTC
TRBD2	.	TRBV28	TRBJ2-1	CASSSKSGSYNEQFF	TGTGCCAGCAGTTCCAAAAGCGGGAGCTACAATGAGCAGTTCTTC
.	.	TRBV28	TRBJ1-3	CASSRTETINTIYF	TGTGCCAGCAGTAGGACAGAAACTATAAACACCATATATTTT
.	once	TRBV27	TRBJ2-7	CASSLQGAHEQYF	TGTGCCAGCAGTTTACAGGGCGCCCACGAGCAGTACTTC
TRBD1	.	TRBV7-6	TRBJ2-1	CASSQIDRVYNEQFF	TGTGCCAGCAGCCAGATCGACAGGGTCTACAATGAGCAGTTCTTC
.	once	TRBV7-8	TRBJ2-3	CASSFGETDTQYF	TGTGCCAGCAGCTTTGGGGAGACAGATACGCAGTATTTT
TRBD2	.	TRBV27	TRBJ2-7	CASSPSGIHEQYF	TGTGCCAGCAGTCCTAGCGGGATCCACGAGCAGTACTTC
TRBD2	.	TRBV19	TRBJ2-5	CASSRLAGEFGETQYF	TGTGCCAGTAGTAGACTAGCGGGAGAGTTCGGCGAGACCCAGTACTTC
.	.	TRBV6-5	TRBJ2-7	CASSYGSGDYEQYF	TGTGCCAGCAGTTACGGGAGCGGTGACTACGAGCAGTACTTC
.	.	TRBV15	TRBJ2-7	CATSRGGDEQYF	TGTGCCACCAGCAGAGGGGGGGACGAGCAGTACTTC
TRBD1	.	TRBV9	TRBJ2-7	CASSPTTGGRYEQYF	TGTGCCAGCAGCCCGACGACAGGGGGCCGCTACGAGCAGTACTTC
.	.	TRBV19	TRBJ2-7	CASSPGVGYEQYF	TGTGCCAGCTCTCCCGGTGTCGGCTACGAGCAGTACTTC
TRBD1	.	TRBV11-1	TRBJ2-7	CASSPGTGPYEQYF	TGTGCCAGCAGCCCCGGGACAGGCCCCTACGAGCAGTACTTC
TRBD1	.	TRBV7-7	TRBJ1-1	CASSLNRQGEAFF	TGTGCTAGCAGCTTAAACCGACAGGGTGAAGCTTTCTTT
TRBD1	.	TRBV27	TRBJ2-5	CASRDRGQETQYF	TGTGCCAGCAGGGACAGGGGTCAAGAGACCCAGTACTTC
TRBD1	.	TRBV20-1	TRBJ1-2	CSADRGSGYTF	TGCAGTGCCGACAGGGGGTCTGGCTACACCTTC
.	few	TRBV7-2	TRBJ1-5	CASSYRVDQPQHF	TGTGCCAGCAGTTACAGGGTGGATCAGCCCCAGCATTTT
TRBD2	.	TRBV6-1	TRBJ2-5	CASSELGTSRYQETQYF	TGTGCCAGCAGTGAACTGGGGACTAGTCGGTACCAAGAGACCCAGTACTTC
.	once	TRBV4-1	TRBJ2-7	CASSQDWGRDEQYF	TGCGCCAGCAGCCAAGATTGGGGCAGGGATGAGCAGTACTTC
.	.	TRBV6-1	TRBJ2-5	CASSAIPGSQETQYF	TGTGCCAGCAGTGCAATCCCAGGGTCCCAAGAGACCCAGTACTTC
TRBD1	.	TRBV5-6	TRBJ1-5	CASSTGTGDGNQPQHF	TGTGCCAGCAGCACAGGGACAGGGGATGGCAATCAGCCCCAGCATTTT
TRBD1	few	TRBV19	TRBJ2-2	CASSIVGGASGELFF	TGTGCCAGTAGTATAGTAGGGGGCGCTTCCGGGGAGCTGTTTTTT
TRBD1	.	TRBV27	TRBJ2-7	CASSDVQGAVLSYEQYF	TGTGCCAGCAGTGACGTTCAGGGGGCTGTCCTCTCCTACGAGCAGTACTTC
.	.	TRBV29-1	TRBJ2-5	CSVARYRVEETQYF	TGCAGCGTTGCGAGATACAGGGTAGAGGAGACCCAGTACTTC
TRBD2	.	TRBV18	TRBJ2-1	CASSPWASGSSNEQFF	TGTGCCAGCTCACCATGGGCTAGCGGGAGTAGTAATGAGCAGTTCTTC
.	.	TRBV2	TRBJ2-2	CASSELRGSGELFF	TGTGCCAGCAGTGAACTACGAGGGTCCGGGGAGCTGTTTTTT
TRBD1	.	TRBV28	TRBJ2-2	CASSLWGQENTGELFF	TGTGCCAGCAGTTTATGGGGACAGGAGAACACCGGGGAGCTGTTTTTT
.	.	TRBV15	TRBJ2-7	CATSRDQGTYEQYF	TGTGCCACCAGCAGAGACCAGGGTACCTACGAGCAGTACTTC
TRBD1	.	TRBV13	TRBJ1-1	CASSRDRGTEAFF	TGTGCCAGCAGCCGCGACAGGGGGACTGAAGCTTTCTTT
TRBD2	once	TRBV28	TRBJ2-7	CATGGGPPYEQYF	TGTGCCACCGGGGGGGGACCCCCCTACGAGCAGTACTTC
.	.	TRBV18	TRBJ2-2	CASSFDLLGSPGELFF	TGTGCCAGCTCATTCGATCTCCTCGGGTCCCCCGGGGAGCTGTTTTTT
TRBD1	.	TRBV5-1	TRBJ2-1	CASSLAGRPPTTGGYNEQFF	TGCGCCAGCAGCTTGGCCGGGCGTCCCCCCACGACAGGGGGCTACAATGAGCAGTTCTTC
.	few	TRBV27	TRBJ1-2	CASATRSEDDGYTF	TGTGCCAGCGCCACAAGGTCGGAGGACGATGGCTACACCTTC
.	.	TRBV7-2	TRBJ1-5	CASSLRGADGSQPQHF	TGTGCCAGCAGTCTCCGGGGGGCTGACGGAAGTCAGCCCCAGCATTTT
TRBD2	.	TRBV2	TRBJ2-3	CASTFGLAAWGTDTQYF	TGTGCCAGCACCTTTGGACTAGCGGCCTGGGGCACAGATACGCAGTATTTT
TRBD1	.	TRBV5-5	TRBJ2-7	CASSLDRGEQYF	TGTGCCAGCAGCTTGGACAGGGGCGAGCAGTACTTC
TRBD1	.	TRBV4-2	TRBJ1-2	CASSQEDRGFGYTF	TGTGCCAGCAGCCAAGAGGACAGGGGTTTCGGCTACACCTTC
TRBD2	.	TRBV9	TRBJ2-3	CASSVRGGGTDTQYF	TGTGCCAGCAGCGTCCGGGGAGGGGGCACAGATACGCAGTATTTT
TRBD1	.	TRBV6-6	TRBJ2-7	CATLTGIRDEQYF	TGTGCCACCTTGACAGGGATTAGGGACGAGCAGTACTTC
.	.	TRBV27	TRBJ2-2	CASSLALDSAGELFF	TGTGCCAGCAGTTTGGCCTTGGATAGCGCCGGGGAGCTGTTTTTT
.	.	TRBV7-8	TRBJ2-1	CASSLRQTYNEQFF	TGTGCCAGCAGCTTACGACAGACCTACAATGAGCAGTTCTTC
TRBD1	.	TRBV28	TRBJ1-4	CASSFIGGREKLFF	TGTGCCAGCAGTTTTATAGGGGGCCGGGAAAAACTGTTTTTT
.	.	TRBV4-1	TRBJ1-5	CASSHPVRGTNQPQHF	TGCGCCAGCAGCCACCCGGTGCGGGGGACGAATCAGCCCCAGCATTTT
TRBD1	.	TRBV30	TRBJ1-6	CAWSVFIGQGSNSPLHF	TGTGCCTGGAGTGTATTTATTGGACAGGGGAGTAATTCACCCCTCCACTTT
.	few	TRBV15	TRBJ2-2	CATRIDRLKNTGELFF	TGTGCCACCCGCATCGACAGGCTAAAGAACACCGGGGAGCTGTTTTTT
.	.	TRBV29-1	TRBJ1-1	CSAGQMNTEAFF	TGCAGCGCAGGACAGATGAACACTGAAGCTTTCTTT
TRBD2	.	TRBV7-2	TRBJ2-2	CASSSFFSGRTTGTGELFF	TGTGCCAGCAGCTCGTTTTTTTCCGGGAGGACCACAGGCACCGGGGAGCTGTTTTTT
TRBD2	.	TRBV19	TRBJ2-1	CASSPGLAVYNEQFF	TGTGCCAGTAGCCCGGGACTAGCGGTTTACAATGAGCAGTTCTTC
TRBD2	.	TRBV5-6	TRBJ2-7	CASHTAGGGEQYF	TGTGCCAGCCACACTGCGGGGGGTGGAGAGCAGTACTTC
.	.	TRBV7-8	TRBJ1-5	CASSLGVEGSGQPQHF	TGTGCCAGCAGCTTGGGCGTTGAGGGTTCTGGGCAGCCCCAGCATTTT
TRBD1	.	TRBV2	TRBJ2-7	CASSDRAFEQYF	TGTGCCAGCTCTGACAGGGCCTTTGAGCAGTACTTC
TRBD1	.	TRBV14	TRBJ2-1	CASSKQGARNEQFF	TGTGCCAGCAGCAAGCAGGGGGCGCGGAATGAGCAGTTCTTC
TRBD2	.	TRBV4-1	TRBJ2-1	CASSPGLAGGETSYNEQFF	TGCGCCAGCAGCCCCGGACTAGCGGGAGGGGAGACGTCCTACAATGAGCAGTTCTTC
TRBD2	few	TRBV6-5	TRBJ2-2	CASSPAGGGGGELFF	TGTGCCAGCAGTCCAGCGGGAGGGGGTGGCGGGGAGCTGTTTTTT
.	.	TRBV19	TRBJ1-5	CASSTLNQPQHF	TGTGCCAGTAGTACCCTAAATCAGCCCCAGCATTTT
TRBD1	.	TRBV27	TRBJ2-7	CASSLGQISYEQYF	TGTGCCAGCAGTTTGGGACAGATTTCCTACGAGCAGTACTTC